Following are 23 T cell receptor beta chains from one sample sequenced in a study of blood T cell repertoires in COVID-19 (dated by TCRdb to 2019 to 2021). Receptors were amplified or captured by the immunoSEQ multiplex PCR assay. This immuneACCESS table, as held by TCRdb, lists in-frame sequences with V and J called but not all clones. Of the missing ones, under half trace to an unresolved V gene in checked studies; the others have no known cause. Counted in this sample were some 14,000 clones; 80% to 90% of them appeared once. Of the sample, 15% is held by the ten largest clones. The specimen sequenced was peripheral blood. All receptors derive from a middle-aged man with active COVID-19.

With regard to this clone: Mismatch with germline at one junction end may stem from a read error. V is TRBV27 and J is TRBJ1-1; 10 nucleotides agree with TRBD1. CDR3 size: 13 residues. Per germline, CDR1 MNHEY and CDR2 SMNVEV (reference sequence). CDR3 loop: CASSFGDRGLMLF. The CDR3 DNA follows: TGTGCCAGCAGTTTCGGGGACAGGGGCCTTATGCTGTTC.

The genes are TRBV28 and TRBJ2-7; TRBD1 matches at 9 bases. V lost 10 bases to trimming and J lost 1 base; unmatched junction nucleotides: 5. The germline gives CDR1 MDHEN, CDR2 SYDVKM. This CDR3 has 13 residues. The chain's CDR3 is CATTDRGSYEQYF. The CDR3 DNA is TGTGCCACCACTGACAGGGGGTCCTACGAGCAGTACTTC.

The genes are TRBV12-3 or TRBV12-4 and TRBJ1-5; TRBD1 matches at 11 bases. V shed 4 bases, J shed 7 bases, and the junction held 0 bases outside the gene matches. This CDR3 is built from 13 residues. The CDR3 is CASSWDRGQPQHF. Here the CDR3 DNA reads TGTGCCAGCAGTTGGGACAGGGGGCAGCCCCAGCATTTT.

The chain employs TRBV7-4 and TRBJ1-1, with D tentatively TRBD1 (6 bases). V was clipped by 5 bases and J by 4 bases, with 20 bases between them. The CDR3 length is 16 residues. Germline lookup yields CDR1 SGHVT and CDR2 SQSDAQ. CDR3: CASSPEKSTGPTEAFF. In nucleotides, the CDR3 is TGTGCCAGCAGCCCGGAGAAATCCACAGGGCCCACTGAAGCTTTCTTT.

V is TRBV6-2 or TRBV6-3 and J is TRBJ1-2; unclear D gene. The CDR3 runs 14 residues. From germline, CDR1 is MNHEY and CDR2 SVGEGT. The V and J ends lost 4 bases and 4 bases respectively, with 13 bases between them. CDR3 in amino acids: CASSLTANFYGYTF. CDR3 bases: TGTGCCAGCAGTTTAACAGCAAACTTCTATGGCTACACCTTC.

Here the CDR3 DNA reads TGTGCCAGCAGCCCACGGACTAGCGGGAGCCTATATAAAGAAGAGACCCAGTACTTC. It encodes CASSPRTSGSLYKEETQYF. This chain connects TRBV9 to TRBJ2-5; TRBD2 agrees at 13 bases. The CDR3 is made up of 19 amino acids. Trimming took 4 bases from V and 3 from J; bases not matched to a gene: 15. Germline lookup yields CDR1 SGDLS and CDR2 YYNGEE.

V and J are TRBV11-3 and TRBJ2-7; the D gene is possibly TRBD1 (6 bases). The CDR3 length is 14 residues. Germline loops: CDR1 SGHNT, CDR2 YENEEA. V was clipped by 7 bases and J by 1 base, with 14 bases between them. CDR3 sequence: CASNQQGLSYEQYF. CDR3 nucleotides: TGTGCCAGCAACCAACAGGGCCTGTCCTACGAGCAGTACTTC. Combining the CDR3 with reference TRBV11-3 and TRBJ2-7 gives the whole variable domain EAGVVQSPRYKIIEKKQPVAFWCNPISGHNTLYWYLQNLGQGPELLIRYENEEAVDDSQLPKDRFSAERLKGVDSTLKIQPAELGDSAVYLCASNQQGLSYEQYFGPGTRLTVT.

This chain uses TRBV2 with TRBJ2-2, with TRBD2 matching over 7 bases. The germline gives CDR1 SNHLY, CDR2 FYNNEI. V was pared by 5 bases and J by 1 base, with 7 bases of the junction left unmatched. This CDR3 comprises 16 residues. CDR3 in amino acids: CASSPQGLKNTGELFF. The CDR3 bases are TGTGCCAGCAGTCCTCAGGGACTAAAGAACACCGGGGAGCTGTTTTTT.

The CDR3 DNA sequence: TGTGCCATCAGAACCGGGACTAGCGGGGCGATTGGCTCCTACAATGAGCAGTTCTTC. Encoded protein: CAIRTGTSGAIGSYNEQFF. The chain combines TRBV10-3 with TRBJ2-1, with 13 bases lining up with TRBD2. The CDR3 loop spans 19 amino acids. Germline CDR1 reads ENHRY; CDR2 reads SYGVKD. The ends lost 6 bases at V and 0 bases at J; junction bases unmatched: 11.

The V and J genes are TRBV12-3 or TRBV12-4 and TRBJ2-1, with TRBD1 as a possible D gene (6 bases). This CDR3 comprises 13 residues. With 1 base removed from V and 9 bases from J, the gap between germline ends came to 10 bases. This chain's CDR3 is CASSLEPGVEQFF. The CDR3 DNA sequence: TGTGCCAGCAGTTTAGAACCAGGGGTTGAGCAGTTCTTC.

The rearrangement joins TRBV24-1 to TRBJ2-1; unclear D gene. Trimming took off 9 bases at V and 6 bases at J, with 14 bases between the two ends. Germline lookup yields CDR1 KGHDR and CDR2 SFDVKD. CDR3 length: 13 residues. The CDR3, as DNA: TGTGCCACCCATGCCAGGTACGGCAATGAGCAGTTCTTC. Translation gives CATHARYGNEQFF.

The chain combines TRBV24-1 with TRBJ2-7, with 11 bases lining up with TRBD2. Germline V CDR1 and CDR2: KGHDR, SFDVKD. The trim removed 3 bases at V and 3 bases at J, leaving 3 bases unmatched. The CDR3 runs 15 residues. The DNA of the CDR3 is TGTGCCACCAGTGATATTGGACTAGCGGGCTACGAGCAGTACTTC. Its protein is CATSDIGLAGYEQYF.

This chain uses TRBV7-2 with TRBJ1-2; 7 nucleotides match TRBD1. The ends lost 5 bases at V and 5 bases at J; junction bases unmatched: 11. This CDR3 contains 15 residues. Germline CDR1 is SGHTA and CDR2 is FQGNSA. The CDR3, as DNA: TGTGCCAGCAGCACATATACCGGGACAGCTTATGGCTACACCTTC. Its translation: CASSTYTGTAYGYTF.

This chain joins TRBV6-5 and TRBJ2-2; possible D gene TRBD2, 6 bases. The germline V and J ends were trimmed by 4 bases and 5 bases, with 14 bases remaining between them. From germline, CDR1 is MNHEY and CDR2 SVGAGI. The CDR3 length is 15 residues. The chain's CDR3 is CASSFQRAITGELFF. The CDR3 DNA sequence: TGTGCCAGCAGTTTCCAGCGGGCCATAACCGGGGAGCTGTTTTTT.

This chain uses TRBV5-4 with TRBJ1-2; D unresolved. V gave up 1 base and J gave up 4 bases, with 8 bases separating them. CDR1 and CDR2 from the germline V gene are SGHNT and YYREEE (reference sequence). This CDR3 spans 13 amino acids. The CDR3 is CASSLSVPYGYTF. The CDR3 DNA follows: TGTGCCAGCAGCTTGTCAGTTCCCTATGGCTACACCTTC.

J is TRBJ2-7 and V is TRBV27, with 9 nucleotides matching TRBD1. J gave up 2 bases and V 6 bases, and 8 bases lay outside the gene matches. Germline CDR1 and CDR2: MNHEY and SMNVEV (reference sequence). The CDR3 totals 15 residues. The CDR3 sequence is CASSLTRDRAYEQYF. CDR3 DNA sequence: TGTGCCAGCAGCTTAACGAGGGACAGGGCCTACGAGCAGTACTTC.

This clone was seen more than once but under ten times. This chain links TRBV6-2 or TRBV6-3 with TRBJ1-2, with unresolved D. CDR1 is MNHEY, CDR2 SVGEGT, per germline. V was pared by 2 bases and J by 1 base, with 11 bases between. This CDR3 has 15 residues. CDR3 DNA: TGTGCCAGCAGTTACGGTCCGGGGATTAACTATGGCTACACCTTC. Residues: CASSYGPGINYGYTF.

This rearrangement joins TRBV27 to TRBJ1-1; D is unclear. V was shortened by 7 bases and J by 4 bases, with 13 bases between the two germline ends. Germline V gene lookup returns CDR1 MNHEY and CDR2 SMNVEV (reference sequence). This CDR3 is built from 13 residues. The CDR3 DNA is TGTGCCAGCACCATTTCGGGATCCACTGAAGCTTTCTTT. Its translation: CASTISGSTEAFF.

The V gene is TRBV7-2, the J gene TRBJ1-5; D unresolved. The germline V and J ends were trimmed by 5 bases and 7 bases, with 12 bases remaining between them. CDR1 is SGHTA and CDR2 is FQGNSA in the germline V gene. This CDR3 has 13 amino acids. As DNA, the CDR3 is TGTGCCAGCAGCCTTGGGAGGCTGCAGCCCCAGCATTTT. Encoded protein: CASSLGRLQPQHF.

This clone came up a few times. The chain is built from TRBV7-6 and TRBJ2-7; TRBD1 matches at 7 bases. The CDR3 covers 15 residues. V trimming: 5 bases; J trimming: 3 bases; junction bases outside the gene matches: 10. CDR1 SGHVS and CDR2 FNYEAQ come from the germline V gene. The CDR3 reads CASSPEPGTVYEQYF. The CDR3 DNA is TGTGCCAGCAGCCCCGAACCCGGGACAGTCTACGAGCAGTACTTC.

This rearrangement joins TRBV5-5 to TRBJ2-2; D is possibly TRBD1 (5 bases). The CDR3 has 16 amino acids. V lost 4 bases and J lost 0, with 13 bases in between. Germline V gene lookup returns CDR1 SGHKS and CDR2 YYEKEE (reference sequence). CDR3 nucleotides: TGTGCCAGCAGCAGAAGGACACGTTCGAACACCGGGGAGCTGTTTTTT. Translated, it gives CASSRRTRSNTGELFF.

This rearrangement joins TRBV5-4 to TRBJ2-2; D is possibly TRBD1 (5 bases). The CDR3 length is 15 residues. Germline loops: CDR1 SGHNT, CDR2 YYREEE (reference sequence). With 4 bases removed from V and 2 bases from J, the gap between germline ends came to 12 bases. Here the CDR3 reads CASSENRKNTGELFF. CDR3 DNA: TGTGCCAGCAGCGAAAACAGGAAAAACACCGGGGAGCTGTTTTTT.

This clone turned up a few times. This chain uses TRBV19 with TRBJ1-5, with D possibly TRBD1 on 6 matching bases. There are 15 residues in the CDR3. Germline-derived CDR1 and CDR2 are LNHDA and SQIVND (reference sequence). Deletions cut 3 bases from V and 7 bases from J, with 16 bases between. CDR3 coding DNA: TGTGCCAGTAGTATTTCGGCACAGGGCAGCCAGCCCCAGCATTTT. It codes for CASSISAQGSQPQHF. Using reference TRBV19 and TRBJ1-5 for the parts outside the CDR3, the full variable domain is DGGITQSPKYLFRKEGQNVTLSCEQNLNHDAMYWYRQDPGQGLRLIYYSQIVNDFQKGDIAEGYSVSREKKESFPLTVTSAQKNPTAFYLCASSISAQGSQPQHFGDGTRLSIL.